The T cell receptor beta chain described here comes from a study of blood T cell repertoires in COVID-19 (dated by TCRdb to about 2020). The study in broad terms: Collaborator samples came from the United States, Italy and Spain and covered acute and convalescent phases of COVID-19. The samples were drawn from two sources: the first 160 participants of the ongoing ImmuneRACE study, and 1,000 to 1,500 subjects contributed by 6 global collaborators. The repertoires were made available in a free public database intended to serve as a resource for research on the immune response to SARS-CoV-2. Subjects who had been exposed to COVID-19, were actively infected with it, or had recovered from it provided the deeply sampled blood TCRbeta repertoires that made up the dataset. The sample metadata nearly always contained a de-identified subject ID, COVID-19 status, age in years and sex. Where available, HLA class I and class II types were obtained from metadata supplied by the sample provider rather than from assay-based typing. The prospective study material was composed of cDNA or gDNA derived from T cells, B-cell-depleted T cells, or PBMCs.

Enrolling through a virtual design, the prospective study's participants ranged in age from roughly 18 to 95 years and lived across 24 United States geographic areas. In the prospective study, cohorts were assigned on the basis of participant-reported clinical history obtained from a screening survey and a study questionnaire. Recovered participants in ImmuneRACE Cohort 3 were defined as having two consecutive negative NP/OP PCR tests, clearance from a healthcare professional, or resolution of symptoms. In the prospective study, mobile phlebotomists collected whole blood, serum and a nasopharyngeal or oropharyngeal swab from each participant. Participants in the prospective study had the option to provide additional blood draws and questionnaires over a 2-month period. Before DNA extraction, blood samples from the prospective study were shipped at room temperature or frozen. As encoded in the germline V gene (reference sequence), CDR1 is SEHNR while CDR2 is FQNEAQ. Its CDR3 holds 12 amino acids, cysteine through phenylalanine. Solely the CDR3 DNA is kept, with 36 bases framed from the first base. V drops 5 bases and J drops 5 bases, leaving 6 bases in between.

With respect to this clone: Its antigen specificity is not known. No qualities accompany the bases; no much larger clone lies one base away.

TCRbeta CDR3 regions were amplified from genomic DNA using the immunoSEQ Assay, a bias-controlled multiplex PCR. Per the authors' processing: Nucleated cell counts per sample were estimated from amplification of reference gene primers within the assay. To quantify the absolute abundance of each unique TCRbeta CDR3 rearrangement, sequence reads were collapsed and filtered. For each sample, productive Simpson clonality was calculated as the square root of Simpson's diversity index across productive rearrangements. The table was pulled from immuneACCESS by TCRdb, which kept in-frame rearrangements only. Such tables lose some clones; where checked, under half of the loss comes from unresolved V genes, and the rest has no known cause. V and J calls and clone size are as listed in that table; D and trimming were resolved from the DNA. Within this sample are roughly 380,000 clones, with about 89% of them counted one time only. The ten largest make up 1.3% of the sample.

The study at large found these results: The quantity of clinical and demographic metadata differed by source and by participant and was supplied without curation.

The receptor's source is a man aged 25 to 40 who had recovered from COVID-19. Sequencing input: PBMCs or T cells enriched from blood (not recorded which). The sequence joins TRBV7-9 to TRBJ1-4; tentative D gene TRBD1, with 5 bases matching. The DNA sequence is TGTGCCAGCAGCCCAGGGAATGAAAAACTGTTTTTT. This translates into CASSPGNEKLFF.